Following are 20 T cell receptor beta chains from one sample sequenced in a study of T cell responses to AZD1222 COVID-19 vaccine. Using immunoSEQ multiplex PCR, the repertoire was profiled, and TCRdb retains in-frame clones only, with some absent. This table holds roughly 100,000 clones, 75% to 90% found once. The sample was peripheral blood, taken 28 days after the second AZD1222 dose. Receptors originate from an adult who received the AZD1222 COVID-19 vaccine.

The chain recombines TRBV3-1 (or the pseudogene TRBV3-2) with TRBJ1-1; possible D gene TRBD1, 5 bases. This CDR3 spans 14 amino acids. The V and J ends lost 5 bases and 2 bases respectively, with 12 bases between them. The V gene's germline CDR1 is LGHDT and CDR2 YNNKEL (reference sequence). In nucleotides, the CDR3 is TGTGCCAGCAGCGATCTGGGGGGAAACACTGAAGCTTTCTTT. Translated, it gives CASSDLGGNTEAFF.

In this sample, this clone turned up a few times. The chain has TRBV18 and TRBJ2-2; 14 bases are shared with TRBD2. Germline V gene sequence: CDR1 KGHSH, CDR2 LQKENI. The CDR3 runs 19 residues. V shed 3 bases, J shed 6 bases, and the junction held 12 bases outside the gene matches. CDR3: CASSPQGLAGGGNAGELFF. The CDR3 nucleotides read TGTGCCAGCTCACCCCAAGGACTAGCGGGAGGTGGTAATGCCGGGGAGCTGTTTTTT.

This CDR3 is CATSRDFTGSEAFF. In DNA, the CDR3 is TGTGCCACCAGCAGAGATTTTACAGGGTCTGAAGCTTTCTTT. The rearrangement uses TRBV15 and TRBJ1-1, with D possibly matching TRBD1 (6 bases). The CDR3 spans 14 residues. Germline CDR1 LNHNV, CDR2 YYDKDF (reference sequence). The V end was cut by 0 bases, the J end by 6 bases, with 11 bases between.

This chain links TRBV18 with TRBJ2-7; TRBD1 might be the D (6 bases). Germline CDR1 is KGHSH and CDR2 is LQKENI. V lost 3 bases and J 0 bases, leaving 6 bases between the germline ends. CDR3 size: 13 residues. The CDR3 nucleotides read TGTGCCAGCTCACCGGACAGCTCCTACGAGCAGTACTTC. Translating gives CASSPDSSYEQYF.

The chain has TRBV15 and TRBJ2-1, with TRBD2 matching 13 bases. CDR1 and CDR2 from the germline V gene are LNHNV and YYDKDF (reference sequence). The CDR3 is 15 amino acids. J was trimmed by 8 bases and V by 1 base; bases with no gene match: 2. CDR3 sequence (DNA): TGTGCCACCAGCAGAGGGACTAGCGGGAGCTATGAGCAGTTCTTC. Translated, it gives CATSRGTSGSYEQFF. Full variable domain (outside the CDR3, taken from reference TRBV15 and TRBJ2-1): DAMVIQNPRYQVTQFGKPVTLSCSQTLNHNVMYWYQQKSSQAPKLLFHYYDKDFNNEADTPDNFQSRRPNTSFCFLDIRSPGLGDTAMYLCATSRGTSGSYEQFFGPGTRLTVL.

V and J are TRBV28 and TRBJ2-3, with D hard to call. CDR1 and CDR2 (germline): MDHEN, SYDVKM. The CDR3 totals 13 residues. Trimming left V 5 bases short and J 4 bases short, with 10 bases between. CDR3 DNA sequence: TGTGCCAGCAGTCTACCACAGTCAGATACGCAGTATTTT. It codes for CASSLPQSDTQYF.

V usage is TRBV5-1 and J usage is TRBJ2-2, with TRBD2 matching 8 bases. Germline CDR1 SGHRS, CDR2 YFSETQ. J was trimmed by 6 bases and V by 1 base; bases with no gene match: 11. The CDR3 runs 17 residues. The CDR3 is CASSLKTSVWSPGELFF. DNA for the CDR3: TGCGCCAGCAGCTTGAAGACTAGCGTCTGGAGTCCCGGGGAGCTGTTTTTT.

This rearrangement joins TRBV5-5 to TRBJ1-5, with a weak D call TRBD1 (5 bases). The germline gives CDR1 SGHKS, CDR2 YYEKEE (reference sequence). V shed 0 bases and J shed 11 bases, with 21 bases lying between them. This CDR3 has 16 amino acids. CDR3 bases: TGTGCCAGCAGCTTGGCCTCCGACAGATTGGGCCAGGCCCAGCATTTT. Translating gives CASSLASDRLGQAQHF.

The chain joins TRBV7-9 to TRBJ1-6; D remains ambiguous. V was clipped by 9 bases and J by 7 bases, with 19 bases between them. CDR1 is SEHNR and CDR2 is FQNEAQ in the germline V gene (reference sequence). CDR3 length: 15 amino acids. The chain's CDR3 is CASALSSVGNSPLHF. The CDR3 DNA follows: TGTGCCAGTGCATTGTCATCAGTAGGGAATTCACCCCTCCACTTT.

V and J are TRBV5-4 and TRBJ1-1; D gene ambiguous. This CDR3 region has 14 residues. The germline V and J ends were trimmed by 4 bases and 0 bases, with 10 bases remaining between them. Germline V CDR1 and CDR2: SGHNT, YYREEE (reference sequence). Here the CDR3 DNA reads TGTGCCAGCAGCCCGGAGGGTCTGAACACTGAAGCTTTCTTT. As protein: CASSPEGLNTEAFF.

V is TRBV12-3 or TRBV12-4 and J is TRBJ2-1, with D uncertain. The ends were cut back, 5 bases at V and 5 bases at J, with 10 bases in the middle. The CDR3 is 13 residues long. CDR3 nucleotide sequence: TGTGCCAGCAGTCCTCCTTCCAACAATGAGCAGTTCTTC. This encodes CASSPPSNNEQFF.

The CDR3 sequence: CASSTTYSGRASNIQYF. CDR3 bases: TGTGCCAGTAGTACAACTTATAGCGGGAGGGCGTCTAACATTCAGTACTTC. This chain uses TRBV19 with TRBJ2-4; 11 bases map to TRBD2. Per germline, CDR1 LNHDA and CDR2 SQIVND (reference sequence). V was pared by 4 bases and J by 7 bases, with 12 bases of the junction left unmatched. The CDR3 extends over 17 amino acids.

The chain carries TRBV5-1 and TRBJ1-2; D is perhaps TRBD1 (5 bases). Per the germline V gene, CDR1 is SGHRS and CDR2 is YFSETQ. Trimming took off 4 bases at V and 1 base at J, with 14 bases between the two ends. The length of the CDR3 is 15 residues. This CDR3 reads CASSTFGGGNYGYTF. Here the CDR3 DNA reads TGCGCCAGCAGCACCTTCGGGGGAGGTAACTATGGCTACACCTTC.

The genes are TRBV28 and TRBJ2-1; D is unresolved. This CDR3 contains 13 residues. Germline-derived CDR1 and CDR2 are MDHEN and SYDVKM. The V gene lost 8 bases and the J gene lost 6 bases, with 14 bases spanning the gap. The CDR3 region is CASYKRWGNEQFF. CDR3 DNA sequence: TGTGCCAGCTACAAAAGATGGGGCAATGAGCAGTTCTTC.

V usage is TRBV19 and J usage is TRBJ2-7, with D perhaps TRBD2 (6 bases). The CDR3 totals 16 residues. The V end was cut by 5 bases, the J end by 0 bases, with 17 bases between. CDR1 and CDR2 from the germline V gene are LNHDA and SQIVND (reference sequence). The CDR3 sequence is CASSELFGTGSYEQYF. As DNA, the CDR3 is TGTGCCAGTAGTGAACTCTTCGGGACTGGCTCCTACGAGCAGTACTTC. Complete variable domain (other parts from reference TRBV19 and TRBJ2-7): DGGITQSPKYLFRKEGQNVTLSCEQNLNHDAMYWYRQDPGQGLRLIYYSQIVNDFQKGDIAEGYSVSREKKESFPLTVTSAQKNPTAFYLCASSELFGTGSYEQYFGPGTRLTVT.

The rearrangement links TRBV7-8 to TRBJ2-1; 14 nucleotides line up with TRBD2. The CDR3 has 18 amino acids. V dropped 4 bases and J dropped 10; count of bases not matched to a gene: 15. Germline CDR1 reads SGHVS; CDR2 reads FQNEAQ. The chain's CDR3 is CASSSTSGRAGGAGEQFF. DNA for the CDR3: TGTGCCAGCAGCTCGACTAGCGGGAGGGCCGGGGGAGCTGGGGAGCAGTTCTTC.

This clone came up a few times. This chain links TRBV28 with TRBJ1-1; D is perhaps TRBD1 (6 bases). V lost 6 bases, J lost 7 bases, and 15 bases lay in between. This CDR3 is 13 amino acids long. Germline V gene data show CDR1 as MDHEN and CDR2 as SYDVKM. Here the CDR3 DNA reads TGTGCCAGCAGCCGAACAGGGCCGGGTGAAGCTTTCTTT. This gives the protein CASSRTGPGEAFF.

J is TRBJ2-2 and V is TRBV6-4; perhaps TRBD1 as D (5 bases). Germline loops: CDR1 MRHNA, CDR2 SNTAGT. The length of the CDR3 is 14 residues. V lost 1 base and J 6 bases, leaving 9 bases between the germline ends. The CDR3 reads CASSDFQGSGELFF. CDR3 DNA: TGTGCCAGCAGTGACTTCCAGGGTTCCGGGGAGCTGTTTTTT.

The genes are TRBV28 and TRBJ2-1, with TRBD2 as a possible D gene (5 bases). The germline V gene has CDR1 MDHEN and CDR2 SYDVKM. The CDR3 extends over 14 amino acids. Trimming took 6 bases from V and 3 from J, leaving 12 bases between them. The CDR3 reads CASRAVGDYNEQFF. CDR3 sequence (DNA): TGTGCCAGCAGAGCGGTTGGGGACTACAATGAGCAGTTCTTC.

Here the CDR3 DNA reads TGTGCCAGTAGTCCTACTAGCGCTGTCCGCACAGATACGCAGTATTTT. Translation gives CASSPTSAVRTDTQYF. The rearrangement joins TRBV19 to TRBJ2-3, with 7 bases that match TRBD2. Trimming took 5 bases from V and 1 from J; bases not matched to a gene: 9. The CDR3 is 16 amino acids. Germline CDR1 reads LNHDA; CDR2 reads SQIVND (reference sequence).